This T cell receptor beta chain was captured by sequencing in a study of cytomegalovirus exposure and HLA in healthy donors. General observations from the study: High specificity and sensitivity for cytomegalovirus status were reported for the classifier.

Points on this clone: Its antigen is currently unknown.

V was clipped by 6 bases and J by 1 base, with 6 bases between them. Germline lookup yields CDR1 MNHNY and CDR2 SVGAGI (reference sequence). There are 13 residues in the CDR3. Donors in the study were healthy people who gave bone marrow. 13 Jbeta primers and 60 Vbeta primers were used for the PCR. The data were produced by immunoSEQ multiplex PCR, yet TCRdb's version contains in-frame clones alone and is incomplete. Of 60,000 to 90,000 clones in the sample, roughly 82% were seen once. This TCR was sampled from a man between 65 and 85 years old in good health and CMV-seropositive. The sequencing sample was made of PBMCs. The V call is TRBV6-6, the J call TRBJ1-4; D ambiguous. CDR3 sequence: CASRPGTNEKLFF. The CDR3 coding sequence is TGTGCCAGCAGGCCGGGAACTAATGAAAAACTGTTTTTT.